This TCR beta chain appears in the sequencing data of a study of sequential checkpoint blockade in melanoma. The CDR3 runs to 14 residues. Germline lookup yields CDR1 MNHGY and CDR2 SAAAGT. The V gene end was trimmed by 5 bases and the J gene end by 3 bases; junction bases not matched to a gene: 2. Sequenced by immunoSEQ multiplex PCR; TCRdb stores in-frame clones only, minus some. The sample yields roughly 2,400 clones, around 27% seen once. Treatment defined: randomized to nivolumab then ipilimumab (arm A) or the reverse (arm B). The input for sequencing was tumor tissue (inferred from file names), taken from a patient given nivolumab and ipilimumab in sequence. The receptor comes from a human donor with melanoma. The chain combines TRBV6-8 with TRBJ2-2; TRBD2 matches at 8 bases. The CDR3 spells CASSSGGDTGELFF. In nucleotides, the CDR3 is TGTGCCAGCAGTAGCGGGGGAGACACCGGGGAGCTGTTTTTT.